The entry that follows covers one T cell receptor (beta chain) sequence. The data are from a study of blood T cell repertoires in COVID-19. The CDR3 is 13 residues long. The germline V and J ends were trimmed by 4 bases and 4 bases, with 7 bases remaining between them. CDR1 and CDR2 (germline): SNHLY, FYNNEI. Seattle cases were enrolled at active infection and followed longitudinally. Some clones are missing from TCRdb's copy, which holds only in-frame ones; the method was immunoSEQ multiplex PCR. The sample includes approximately 150,000 clones, around four fifths seen only once; the top ten take over 7%.

V usage is TRBV2 and J usage is TRBJ2-2; the D gene is possibly TRBD1 (5 bases). This clonotype was sampled from a woman of 80 years or more with COVID-19, enrolled during active disease. The source material was peripheral blood. CDR3 amino acids: CASSGGPTGELFF. CDR3 sequence (DNA): TGTGCCAGCAGTGGGGGCCCCACCGGGGAGCTGTTTTTT. Full variable domain (outside the CDR3, taken from reference TRBV2 and TRBJ2-2): EPEVTQTPSHQVTQMGQEVILRCVPISNHLYFYWYRQILGQKVEFLVSFYNNEISEKSEIFDDQFSVERPDGSNFTLKIRSTKLEDSAMYFCASSGGPTGELFFGEGSRLTVL.